These 9 T cell receptor beta chains came from one sample sequenced in a study of vaccination effects on CD4 cells after COVID-19. The table came from immunoSEQ multiplex PCR; TCRdb's copy has only in-frame clones and leaves some out. The sample has about 16,000 clones; about 76% are singletons. No antigen is known for these receptors. ViraFEST used viral peptide pools to expand antigen-specific CD4+ T cells before sequencing. Isolating CD4+ T cells followed more than eight days of culture. Of the BNT162b2 and mRNA-1273 vaccines, participants received two doses of one or the other. This material consisted of CD4+ T cells from PBMCs cultured with HCoV-NL63 spike peptides, taken after COVID-19 vaccination. These receptors came from a human donor who received a COVID-19 vaccine.

This clone is labeled as hyperexpanded. This chain's CDR3 is CASVLAGDSNEQFF. In DNA form, the CDR3 reads TGTGCCAGCGTCTTAGCGGGGGATTCCAATGAGCAGTTCTTC. The J gene is TRBJ2-1, the V gene TRBV3-1 (or the pseudogene TRBV3-2), with TRBD2 matching 9 bases. This CDR3 contains 14 residues. The V and J ends lost 8 bases and 6 bases, in that order; junction bases with no gene match: 8. The germline gives CDR1 LGHDT, CDR2 YNNKEL (reference sequence).

Regarding this clone: Other nucleotide sequences in the sample specify the same CDR3. The rearrangement uses TRBV5-1 and TRBJ1-1, with D tentatively TRBD1 (5 bases). Trimming stripped 0 bases from V and 4 bases from J, with 10 bases between. The CDR3 totals 14 residues. Per the germline V gene, CDR1 is SGHRS and CDR2 is YFSETQ. The CDR3 nucleotides are TGCGCCAGCAGCTTGGCGGCGGGGGGCACTGAAGCTTTCTTT. Its protein is CASSLAAGGTEAFF.

This clone came up a few times. This chain links TRBV6-5 with TRBJ1-1; TRBD1 aligns across 8 bases. Losses at the gene ends were 4 bases for V and 3 bases for J; bases not matched to a gene: 1. The germline CDR1 and CDR2 sequences are MNHEY and SVGAGI. The CDR3 contains 13 residues. The CDR3 DNA sequence: TGTGCCAGCAGTTGGGGACAGGACACTGAAGCTTTCTTT. As protein: CASSWGQDTEAFF.

The rearrangement uses TRBV15 and TRBJ2-6, with D unclear. Trimming shortened V by 4 bases and J by 4 bases, and 8 bases separated the two germline ends. Germline V gives CDR1 LNHNV, CDR2 YYDKDF (reference sequence). The CDR3 consists of 14 residues. The CDR3 sequence: CATSKAGGANVLTF. In DNA, the CDR3 is TGTGCCACCAGCAAGGCTGGGGGGGCCAACGTCCTGACTTTC. Full variable domain (missing parts from reference TRBV15 and TRBJ2-6): DAMVIQNPRYQVTQFGKPVTLSCSQTLNHNVMYWYQQKSSQAPKLLFHYYDKDFNNEADTPDNFQSRRPNTSFCFLDIRSPGLGDTAMYLCATSKAGGANVLTFGAGSRLTVL.

The chain carries TRBV3-1 (or the pseudogene TRBV3-2) and TRBJ1-2, with D perhaps matching TRBD1 (5 bases). Germline CDR1 and CDR2: LGHDT and YNNKEL (reference sequence). The V and J ends lost 3 bases and 5 bases respectively, with 10 bases between them. The CDR3 loop spans 13 amino acids. The CDR3 coding sequence is TGTGCCAGCAGCCACCCGGGGGGGTATGGCTACACCTTC. This encodes CASSHPGGYGYTF.

This chain connects TRBV19 to TRBJ2-7; 10 positions match TRBD1. Germline V lookup: CDR1 LNHDA, CDR2 SQIVND (reference sequence). CDR3 length: 15 amino acids. V was clipped by 5 bases and J by 4 bases; unmatched bases: 8. In DNA form, the CDR3 reads TGTGCCAGTAGTCTCCCGGGACAGGGGACGTACGAGCAGTACTTC. Translating gives CASSLPGQGTYEQYF.

The gene calls are TRBV5-4 and TRBJ2-1; 8 nucleotides line up with TRBD1. V lost 1 base to trimming and J lost 0 bases; unmatched junction nucleotides: 3. Germline CDR1 SGHNT, CDR2 YYREEE (reference sequence). CDR3 length equals 16 residues. The CDR3 region is CASSLRTGSSYNEQFF. The CDR3 region has the DNA TGTGCCAGCAGCTTGAGGACAGGGAGCTCCTACAATGAGCAGTTCTTC.

J is TRBJ2-3 and V is TRBV20-1; D is undetermined. Trimming removed 3 bases from V and 3 bases from J, with 16 bases in between. The CDR3 has 15 amino acids. Germline V gene data show CDR1 as DFQATT and CDR2 as SNEGSKA (reference sequence). CDR3 residues: CSASVVTGFTDTQYF. The CDR3 DNA sequence: TGCAGTGCTAGTGTCGTGACCGGGTTTACAGATACGCAGTATTTT.

The chain combines TRBV7-2 with TRBJ2-7, with D unclear. Germline CDR1 and CDR2: SGHTA and FQGNSA. This CDR3 has 13 residues. The V end was cut by 1 base, the J end by 3 bases, with 7 bases between. The CDR3 sequence is CASSLEVGYEQYF. CDR3 nucleotide sequence: TGTGCCAGCAGCTTAGAGGTTGGCTACGAGCAGTACTTC.